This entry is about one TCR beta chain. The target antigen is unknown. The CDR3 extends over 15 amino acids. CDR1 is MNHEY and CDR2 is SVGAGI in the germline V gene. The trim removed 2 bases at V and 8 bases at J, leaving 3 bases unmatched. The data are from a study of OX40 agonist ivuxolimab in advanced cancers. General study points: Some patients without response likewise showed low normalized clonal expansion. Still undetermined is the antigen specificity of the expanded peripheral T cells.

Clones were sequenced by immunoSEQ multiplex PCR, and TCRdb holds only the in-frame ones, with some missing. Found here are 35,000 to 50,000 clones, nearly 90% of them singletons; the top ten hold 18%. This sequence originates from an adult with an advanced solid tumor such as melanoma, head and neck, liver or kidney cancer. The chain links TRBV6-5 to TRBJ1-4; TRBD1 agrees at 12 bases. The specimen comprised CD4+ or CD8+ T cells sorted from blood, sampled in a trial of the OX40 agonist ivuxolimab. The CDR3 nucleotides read TGTGCCAGCAGTTACGGGACAGGGGGCAGGGAAAAACTGTTTTTT. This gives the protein CASSYGTGGREKLFF.